The 17 T cell receptor beta chains given below trace back to one sample, sequenced in a study of blood T cell repertoires in COVID-19. The data were produced by immunoSEQ multiplex PCR, yet TCRdb's version contains in-frame clones alone and is incomplete. The table lists 80,000 or so clones, more than 75% of them singletons. The sample taken for sequencing was peripheral blood. The receptor set was obtained from a man aged 55 to 70 with COVID-19, enrolled during active disease.

V gene TRBV5-1 combines with J gene TRBJ1-4, with a tentative D call TRBD1 (6 bases). The CDR3 sequence is 15 residues long. Germline V gene sequence: CDR1 SGHRS, CDR2 YFSETQ. Deletions cut 4 bases from V and 7 bases from J, with 17 bases between. CDR3 sequence (DNA): TGCGCCAGCAGCCCTGCAGGGGCCGAGGGTGAAAAACTGTTTTTT. Encoded protein: CASSPAGAEGEKLFF.

This clone was found once. The genes are TRBV24-1 and TRBJ1-1, with D perhaps TRBD1 (6 bases). Germline V lookup: CDR1 KGHDR, CDR2 SFDVKD. This CDR3 spans 13 amino acids. V shed 2 bases and J shed 12 bases, with 15 bases lying between them. The CDR3 DNA reads TGTGCCACCAGTGATTCAACCCAGGGGACGACTTTCTTT. Translated: CATSDSTQGTTFF.

This chain links TRBV18 with TRBJ2-3; D is possibly TRBD1 (6 bases). The CDR3 contains 17 residues. Trimming removed 3 bases at V and 1 base at J, with 17 bases between. Looked up from germline, CDR1 is KGHSH and CDR2 is LQKENI. CDR3 in DNA: TGTGCCAGCTCACCGCCACCGGGACACCTCGGCACAGATACGCAGTATTTT. Encoded protein: CASSPPPGHLGTDTQYF.

This clone was seen once. The chain has TRBV30 and TRBJ2-1, with TRBD2 matching over 9 bases. Germline V gene data show CDR1 as GTSNPN and CDR2 as SVGIG (reference sequence). This CDR3 is 15 amino acids long. Trimming removed 3 bases from V and 4 bases from J; junction bases left unmatched: 7. In DNA form, the CDR3 reads TGTGCCTGGAGGCACGGGGCGGGAGGGTACAATGAGCAGTTCTTC. Translating it yields CAWRHGAGGYNEQFF. The whole variable domain, filled in from reference TRBV30 and TRBJ2-1, reads SQTIHQWPATLVQPVGSPLSLECTVEGTSNPNLYWYRQAAGRGLQLLFYSVGIGQISSEVPQNLSASRPQDRQFILSSKKLLLSDSGFYLCAWRHGAGGYNEQFFGPGTRLTVL.

This clone has more than one count but fewer than ten. The chain has TRBV7-3 and TRBJ2-1, with a tentative D call TRBD1 (6 bases). This CDR3 has 15 amino acids. V dropped 1 base and J dropped 2 bases, with 9 bases sitting between them. CDR1 is SGHTA, CDR2 FQGTGA, per germline. CDR3 in DNA: TGTGCCAGCAGCTTAAGGGGGCTAGCCTACAATGAGCAGTTCTTC. It codes for CASSLRGLAYNEQFF.

Notes on this clone: The junction and the germline gene differ at one end; a read error may be behind it. The chain carries TRBV5-4 and TRBJ2-1; either TRBD1 or TRBD2 may fit D (6 bases each). The CDR3 loop spans 13 amino acids. The germline CDR1 and CDR2 sequences are SGHNT and YYREEE (reference sequence). CDR3 protein: CASRLGGGNEQFF. CDR3 bases: TGTGCCAGCAGATTGGGGGGCGGCAATGAGCAGTTCTTC.

The rearrangement links TRBV5-5 to TRBJ1-3; D remains unclear. The germline CDR1 and CDR2 sequences are SGHKS and YYEKEE (reference sequence). CDR3 length: 14 amino acids. V lost 2 bases, J lost 2 bases, and 8 bases lay in between. CDR3 in DNA: TGTGCCAGCAGCTTTAGGGAGGCTGGAAACACCATATATTTT. It encodes CASSFREAGNTIYF.

The V and J genes are TRBV28 and TRBJ1-2; TRBD1 agrees at 7 bases. Per the germline V gene, CDR1 is MDHEN and CDR2 is SYDVKM. The ends lost 5 bases at V and 5 bases at J; junction bases unmatched: 8. CDR3 size: 14 residues. CDR3 in amino acids: CASSNLGTVYGYTF. In DNA, the CDR3 is TGTGCCAGCAGTAACCTCGGGACAGTATATGGCTACACCTTC.

The chain links TRBV10-2 to TRBJ2-3; 10 nucleotides align to TRBD2. This CDR3 is 17 amino acids long. V dropped 3 bases and J dropped 3; count of bases not matched to a gene: 9. Germline V gene sequence: CDR1 WSHSY, CDR2 SAAADI. CDR3 nucleotides: TGCGCCAGCAGTGACGTTCTAGCGGGAGTGGGGACAGATACGCAGTATTTT. Residues: CASSDVLAGVGTDTQYF.

The chain has TRBV5-1 and TRBJ2-5, with a weak D call TRBD1 (5 bases). This CDR3 has 15 amino acids. Trimming removed 4 bases from V and 2 bases from J, with 15 bases in between. Germline lookup yields CDR1 SGHRS and CDR2 YFSETQ. In DNA form, the CDR3 reads TGCGCCAGCAGCAAGGAAGGGGCCAGGCAAGAGACCCAGTACTTC. It yields the protein CASSKEGARQETQYF.

J is TRBJ1-1 and V is TRBV5-1; D is perhaps TRBD1 (5 bases). CDR1 is SGHRS and CDR2 is YFSETQ in the germline V gene. The length of the CDR3 is 13 residues. Trimming took off 6 bases at V and 1 base at J, with 10 bases between the two ends. CDR3 nucleotide sequence: TGCGCCAGCAACCAAGGGGAGAACACTGAAGCTTTCTTT. Translated: CASNQGENTEAFF.

This clone was seen just once. The chain combines TRBV29-1 with TRBJ2-7; the D gene is possibly TRBD1 (6 bases). Per germline, CDR1 SQVTM and CDR2 ANQGSEA. Deletions cut 3 bases from V and 5 bases from J, with 11 bases between. The CDR3 has 12 amino acids. The CDR3 here is CSVDVGANEQYF. As DNA, the CDR3 is TGCAGCGTTGATGTGGGGGCGAACGAGCAGTACTTC.

V is TRBV11-3 and J is TRBJ2-5, with TRBD1 matching over 7 bases. Germline V gene data show CDR1 as SGHNT and CDR2 as YENEEA. This CDR3 spans 14 amino acids. Trimming at V came to 2 bases and at J to 4 bases, leaving 4 bases not matched to a gene. The CDR3 DNA sequence: TGTGCCAGCAGCTTAAGCCAGGGGGTAGAGACCCAGTACTTC. Translation gives CASSLSQGVETQYF.

CDR3 amino acids: CATSRGRVNSPLHF. The CDR3, as DNA: TGTGCCACCAGCAGAGGGCGGGTAAATTCACCCCTCCACTTT. This chain connects TRBV15 to TRBJ1-6; D is undetermined. V was trimmed by 1 base and J by 7 bases, leaving 8 bases between them. The CDR3 is made up of 14 amino acids. Germline assignment: CDR1 LNHNV and CDR2 YYDKDF (reference sequence).

The rearrangement uses TRBV6-4 and TRBJ2-3, with 8 positions matching TRBD2. V was pared by 3 bases and J by 4 bases, with 0 bases of the junction left unmatched. Germline V gives CDR1 MRHNA, CDR2 SNTAGT. This CDR3 region has 13 residues. The DNA of the CDR3 is TGTGCCAGCAGTGAGGGACTAGCAGATACGCAGTATTTT. Encoded protein: CASSEGLADTQYF.

V gene TRBV29-1 combines with J gene TRBJ1-4; D not certain. The length of the CDR3 is 14 residues. V dropped 1 base and J dropped 0 bases, with 6 bases sitting between them. In germline, CDR1 is SQVTM, CDR2 ANQGSEA. CDR3 residues: CSVEVIATNEKLFF. DNA for the CDR3: TGCAGCGTTGAAGTCATTGCAACTAATGAAAAACTGTTTTTT.

The chain has TRBV4-2 and TRBJ2-2, with 12 bases fitting TRBD2. The CDR3 is 16 residues long. In germline, CDR1 is LGHNA, CDR2 YNFKEQ. V gave up 4 bases and J gave up 6 bases; unmatched junction bases: 6. The CDR3 is CASSLGLAGPAGELFF. Here the CDR3 DNA reads TGTGCCAGCAGCCTCGGACTAGCGGGGCCGGCCGGGGAGCTGTTTTTT.